These T cell receptor beta chains were read from a single sample in a study of T cells in Graves' hyperthyroidism and ophthalmopathy. TCRdb reprocessed the multiplex PCR reads via MiXCR and lists one record per CDR3 protein. This repertoire shows about 520,000 distinct CDR3 sequences, roughly 25% found once; its top ten account for about 11%. Specimen: blood. The receptor source for this set is a woman younger than 45 with Graves' ophthalmopathy. CDR3s include the opening cysteine and the closing phenylalanine or tryptophan.

V gene,CDR3 protein
TRBV27,CASSLSPTVPLLNTEAFF
TRBV9,CASSGDILDTEAFF
TRBV19,CASMTGQFTGELFF
TRBV6-5,CASSNNRLAGAQETQYF
TRBV5-1,CASSLDGTEYQPQHF
TRBV11-2,CASSLTRGTYEQYF
TRBV6-5,CASSYGGQGTEAFF
TRBV7-2,CASSSAGQAYEQYF
TRBV7-2,CASSSLAGAAFF
TRBV7-3,CASSLTVDYGETQYF
TRBV19,CASSIDRAGELFF
TRBV20-1,CSAAPGPKYEQYF
TRBV12-3/TRBV12-4,CASSLVGRIDQPQHF
TRBV20-1,CSARSGTGVYRGYTF
TRBV2,CASSVSRKGAGELFF
TRBV20-1,CSARASRGDPYEQYF
TRBV7-4,CASRIQGVIEKNIQYF
TRBV11-2,CASSHEDDRGSDQPQHF
TRBV7-9,CASSFDDQPQHF
TRBV12-3/TRBV12-4,CASGYRAAEAFF
TRBV6-2/TRBV6-3,CASSYSGSRETQYF
TRBV24-1,CATSDSRGGGNQPQHF
TRBV18,CASSPRGGRTEAFF
TRBV6-1,CASSEPTGNTEAFF
TRBV12-3/TRBV12-4,CASLGNYGYTF
TRBV30,CAWSGAGVIFAGELFF
TRBV2,CASSEEEQETQYF
TRBV10-3,CAISTQGAYEQYF
TRBV6-1,CASSPLGLMNTEAFF
TRBV30,CAWRTGGEWNIQYF
TRBV5-1,CASSLEMSVTGNTIYF
TRBV6-2/TRBV6-3,CASSSFPPVVGGANVLTF
TRBV6-1,CASMRTGENEQYF
TRBV5-1,CASSLVGRLNTEAFF
TRBV2,CASGGGQANEAFF
TRBV7-2,CASSFGRLNQPQHF
TRBV12-3/TRBV12-4,CASRPQVNSNQPQHF
TRBV12-3/TRBV12-4,CASSLGDRGPPHEQYF